One and the same sample provided the 18 T cell receptor beta chains below, sequenced in a study of T cell repertoires in ileal Crohn's disease. Sample time point: neoterminal ileum biopsy at postoperative endoscopy, about 6 months after surgery. The table came from immunoSEQ multiplex PCR; TCRdb's copy has only in-frame clones and leaves some out. This sample carries around 10,000 clones, approximately 72% of them seen once, and the ten largest clones take approximately 14%. The sequencing sample was made of ileal tissue. The source of these receptors is an adult with Crohn's disease.

The chain employs TRBV10-3 and TRBJ1-2, with D possibly TRBD1 on 5 matching bases. Deletions cut 4 bases from V and 5 bases from J, with 11 bases between. Germline V CDR1 and CDR2: ENHRY, SYGVKD. The CDR3 covers 13 residues. The CDR3 DNA sequence: TGTGCCATCAGTGCCAAGGAGGGGTATGGCTACACCTTC. Translated, it gives CAISAKEGYGYTF.

This clone came up once. The chain carries TRBV5-1 and TRBJ2-1; D remains unclear. CDR1 SGHRS and CDR2 YFSETQ come from the germline V gene. The CDR3 contains 15 residues. The V gene lost 0 bases and the J gene lost 7 bases, with 14 bases spanning the gap. The CDR3 protein is CASSLGAPGRNEQFF. Written as DNA, the CDR3 is TGCGCCAGCAGCTTGGGGGCGCCTGGTAGAAATGAGCAGTTCTTC. Full variable domain (outside the CDR3, taken from reference TRBV5-1 and TRBJ2-1): KAGVTQTPRYLIKTRGQQVTLSCSPISGHRSVSWYQQTPGQGLQFLFEYFSETQRNKGNFPGRFSGRQFSNSRSEMNVSTLELGDSALYLCASSLGAPGRNEQFFGPGTRLTVL.

The chain is built from TRBV2 and TRBJ1-5; weak D call: TRBD1 (5 bases). This CDR3 is 15 amino acids long. Trimming removed 2 bases from V and 6 bases from J, with 14 bases in between. Germline CDR1 reads SNHLY; CDR2 reads FYNNEI. Here the CDR3 reads CASSESVRAGQPQHF. As DNA, the CDR3 is TGTGCCAGCAGTGAATCCGTCAGGGCCGGTCAGCCCCAGCATTTT. The full variable domain, its missing parts supplied by reference TRBV2 and TRBJ1-5, is EPEVTQTPSHQVTQMGQEVILRCVPISNHLYFYWYRQILGQKVEFLVSFYNNEISEKSEIFDDQFSVERPDGSNFTLKIRSTKLEDSAMYFCASSESVRAGQPQHFGDGTRLSIL.

This chain uses TRBV7-9 with TRBJ1-6; 8 nucleotides agree with TRBD1. The CDR3 loop spans 13 amino acids. The germline CDR1 and CDR2 sequences are SEHNR and FQNEAQ (reference sequence). Losses at the gene ends were 8 bases for V and 8 bases for J; bases not matched to a gene: 5. This CDR3 reads CASLGQADSPLHF. DNA of the CDR3: TGTGCCAGCCTGGGACAGGCGGATTCACCCCTCCACTTT.

This clone appeared a few times. V and J are TRBV7-2 and TRBJ1-2; possible D gene TRBD1, 5 bases. The CDR3 has 14 amino acids. From germline, CDR1 is SGHTA and CDR2 FQGNSA. V lost 3 bases to trimming and J lost 4 bases, with 12 bases between them. CDR3 residues: CASSFGQGSYGYTF. CDR3 nucleotides: TGTGCCAGCAGCTTTGGGCAGGGATCCTATGGCTACACCTTC.

The chain employs TRBV6-1 and TRBJ2-7, with TRBD2 matching 7 bases. The trim removed 0 bases at V and 6 bases at J, leaving 8 bases unmatched. Germline V gene lookup returns CDR1 MNHNS and CDR2 SASEGT. The CDR3 totals 15 residues. The CDR3 DNA reads as TGTGCCAGCAGTGAAGCAAAGGGAGGGCCTGGCGAGCAGTACTTC. It specifies CASSEAKGGPGEQYF.

The table lists this clone with a few counts. The chain carries TRBV15 and TRBJ1-6; no reliable D call. CDR3 length: 14 residues. V lost 3 bases and J lost 9, with 12 bases in between. Germline values: CDR1 LNHNV, CDR2 YYDKDF (reference sequence). This chain's CDR3 is CATSSSREGSPLHF. CDR3 DNA sequence: TGTGCCACCAGCAGTTCCCGCGAGGGTTCACCCCTCCACTTT.

V gene TRBV5-1 combines with J gene TRBJ1-6, with 11 nucleotides matching TRBD1. V was clipped by 0 bases and J by 7 bases; unmatched bases: 6. The CDR3 sequence is 17 residues long. Germline lookup yields CDR1 SGHRS and CDR2 YFSETQ. The CDR3 here is CASSLGTGGRRNSPLHF. CDR3 in DNA: TGCGCCAGCAGCTTGGGGACAGGGGGCCGGCGGAATTCACCCCTCCACTTT.

This sequence joins TRBV4-2 and TRBJ2-1; weak D call: TRBD2 (6 bases). Germline V gene sequence: CDR1 LGHNA, CDR2 YNFKEQ. The CDR3 is 15 residues long. Trimming took off 4 bases at V and 7 bases at J, with 17 bases between the two ends. The chain's CDR3 is CASSRAQEGINEQFF. The DNA of the CDR3 is TGTGCCAGCAGCCGAGCCCAGGAGGGGATTAATGAGCAGTTCTTC.

The J gene is TRBJ2-1, the V gene TRBV30; 7 nucleotides match TRBD2. Per germline, CDR1 GTSNPN and CDR2 SVGIG (reference sequence). This CDR3 comprises 13 residues. V lost 6 bases and J lost 3; bases outside the gene matches: 5. The CDR3 nucleotides read TGTGCCTGTACACTAGCGATCTACAATGAGCAGTTCTTC. Translated: CACTLAIYNEQFF. The full variable domain, completed using reference TRBV30 and TRBJ2-1, is SQTIHQWPATLVQPVGSPLSLECTVEGTSNPNLYWYRQAAGRGLQLLFYSVGIGQISSEVPQNLSASRPQDRQFILSSKKLLLSDSGFYLCACTLAIYNEQFFGPGTRLTVL.

The chain joins TRBV5-4 to TRBJ1-4; 7 positions match TRBD1. CDR3 size: 17 residues. V lost 3 bases, J lost 1 base, and 9 bases stayed unmatched. Germline V gene lookup returns CDR1 SGHNT and CDR2 YYREEE (reference sequence). The CDR3 sequence is CASSSYDRVGTNEKLFF. The CDR3 region has the DNA TGTGCCAGCAGCTCCTACGACAGGGTCGGAACTAATGAAAAACTGTTTTTT.

The chain links TRBV27 to TRBJ2-7, with 7 bases matching TRBD1. V lost 8 bases to trimming and J lost 6 bases; unmatched junction nucleotides: 10. CDR3 length: 13 residues. Germline V gene data show CDR1 as MNHEY and CDR2 as SMNVEV (reference sequence). The DNA for the CDR3 is TGTGCCAGCCTGAGACAGGGTGGGACCGAGCAGTACTTC. Translated, it gives CASLRQGGTEQYF.

The rearrangement links TRBV5-1 to TRBJ2-5; perhaps TRBD1 as D (6 bases). CDR3 length equals 16 residues. V was shortened by 4 bases and J by 2 bases, with 18 bases between the two germline ends. Looked up from germline, CDR1 is SGHRS and CDR2 is YFSETQ. Here the CDR3 reads CASSVSPGQGQETQYF. CDR3 bases: TGCGCCAGCAGCGTCTCACCGGGACAAGGACAAGAGACCCAGTACTTC. Filled out from reference TRBV5-1 and TRBJ2-5, the complete variable domain reads KAGVTQTPRYLIKTRGQQVTLSCSPISGHRSVSWYQQTPGQGLQFLFEYFSETQRNKGNFPGRFSGRQFSNSRSEMNVSTLELGDSALYLCASSVSPGQGQETQYFGPGTRLLVL.

This rearrangement joins TRBV7-9 to TRBJ2-7, with a possible D match to TRBD2 (6 bases). The CDR3 is made up of 14 amino acids. CDR1 is SEHNR, CDR2 FQNEAQ, per germline (reference sequence). V was shortened by 2 bases and J by 6 bases, with 14 bases between the two germline ends. The CDR3 region has the DNA TGTGCCAGCAGCTTACGCGGGATTTCGACCGAGCAGTACTTC. It codes for CASSLRGISTEQYF.

This chain uses TRBV7-9 with TRBJ2-1; D may be TRBD2 (6 bases). This CDR3 spans 15 amino acids. Germline lookup yields CDR1 SEHNR and CDR2 FQNEAQ (reference sequence). V lost 5 bases and J lost 2, with 13 bases in between. The CDR3 region has the DNA TGTGCCAGCAGCCAGCGGGTTAGTGCCTACAATGAGCAGTTCTTC. This gives the protein CASSQRVSAYNEQFF.

The V and J genes are TRBV5-8 and TRBJ2-7; possibly TRBD1 for D (5 bases). This CDR3 region has 15 residues. The germline V and J ends were trimmed by 4 bases and 4 bases, with 18 bases remaining between them. Germline V CDR1 and CDR2: SGHTS, YDEGEE. The CDR3 region is CASSKSGQNLYEQYF. Written as DNA, the CDR3 is TGTGCCAGCAGCAAATCAGGGCAGAACCTTTACGAGCAGTACTTC.

The V gene is TRBV7-9, the J gene TRBJ2-3; 10 positions match TRBD1. With V trimmed by 4 bases and J by 6 bases, 10 bases remained unmatched. CDR3 length: 16 amino acids. CDR1 and CDR2 from the germline V gene are SEHNR and FQNEAQ (reference sequence). CDR3 DNA sequence: TGTGCCAGCAGCTCGGGACAGGGGCCAACCGCGGATACGCAGTATTTT. Encoded protein: CASSSGQGPTADTQYF.

The chain has TRBV6-5 and TRBJ1-1; perhaps TRBD1 as D (6 bases). Germline V gene data show CDR1 as MNHEY and CDR2 as SVGAGI. This CDR3 is 15 amino acids long. The V and J ends lost 5 bases and 0 bases respectively, with 13 bases between them. CDR3 coding DNA: TGTGCCAGCAGTCGTCGACAGGAAATGAACACTGAAGCTTTCTTT. This encodes CASSRRQEMNTEAFF.